This T cell receptor beta chain was sequenced in a study of T cell repertoires in cytomegalovirus infection. Germline CDR1 reads SGHTA; CDR2 reads FQGNSA. Trimming pared 5 bases from V and 5 bases from J, leaving 4 bases between. The CDR3 totals 11 residues. TCRdb re-called the reads through MiXCR, storing one row per CDR3 protein. The table shows roughly 760,000 distinct CDR3 sequences, with 35% to 40% occurring only once. The specimen was PBMCs. The receptor was derived from a human donor in good health (CMV status not recorded). Some clones in this sample may be carry-over from other donors' samples. The chain recombines TRBV7-2 with TRBJ2-1; D remains ambiguous. The CDR3 coding sequence is TGTGCCAGCAGCGCTCACAATGAGCAGTTCTTC. It encodes CASSAHNEQFF.